A selection of T cell receptor beta chains follows, all from one sample in a study of blood T cell repertoires in COVID-19. This table comes from immunoSEQ multiplex PCR, and its TCRdb copy is limited to in-frame clones, with some not included. Altogether under 250,000 clones are present, over 80% being singletons, with the ten largest covering just over 2.5%. What was sequenced was peripheral blood. These receptor sequences come from a woman aged 65 to 85 with active or convalescent COVID-19. The CDR3 runs from the conserved cysteine through the conserved F or W. A D gene is named only where the DNA matches it firmly. Expanded clones are given a class, and other clones once, few, many or no size at all.

abundance: -; j_gene: TRBJ2-2; d_gene: -; v_gene: TRBV7-8; CDR3aa: CANSATASIRHGELFF; CDR3nt: TGTGCCAACTCGGCGACAGCTTCCATTCGCCACGGGGAGCTGTTTTTT
abundance: -; j_gene: TRBJ2-1; d_gene: -; v_gene: TRBV19; CDR3aa: CASSMSRASNEQFF; CDR3nt: TGTGCCAGTAGTATGTCCAGGGCTTCCAATGAGCAGTTCTTC
abundance: once; j_gene: TRBJ2-2; d_gene: TRBD1; v_gene: TRBV5-1; CDR3aa: CASSFPARGLSGELFF; CDR3nt: TGCGCCAGCAGCTTCCCGGCCAGGGGGCTCTCCGGGGAGCTGTTTTTT
abundance: -; j_gene: TRBJ1-4; d_gene: -; v_gene: TRBV28; CDR3aa: CASTRSSNEKLFF; CDR3nt: TGTGCCAGCACGAGGTCATCTAATGAAAAACTGTTTTTT
abundance: -; j_gene: TRBJ2-3; d_gene: TRBD2; v_gene: TRBV6-2/TRBV6-3; CDR3aa: CASSYSIRRLAGGPTDTQYF; CDR3nt: TGTGCCAGCAGTTACTCCATCCGCCGACTAGCGGGGGGGCCTACAGATACGCAGTATTTT
abundance: -; j_gene: TRBJ2-3; d_gene: -; v_gene: TRBV5-4; CDR3aa: CASSSRGSTDTQYF; CDR3nt: TGTGCCAGCAGCTCCCGGGGGAGCACAGATACGCAGTATTTT
abundance: -; j_gene: TRBJ2-1; d_gene: -; v_gene: TRBV6-5; CDR3aa: CASAFWDNPHEQFF; CDR3nt: TGTGCCAGCGCTTTCTGGGACAACCCCCATGAGCAGTTCTTC
abundance: -; j_gene: TRBJ2-2; d_gene: -; v_gene: TRBV6-6; CDR3aa: CASSQGAPGELFF; CDR3nt: TGTGCCAGCAGCCAAGGGGCTCCCGGGGAGCTGTTTTTT
abundance: -; j_gene: TRBJ1-2; d_gene: TRBD1; v_gene: TRBV7-2; CDR3aa: CASSRGQATTYGYTF; CDR3nt: TGTGCCAGCAGCAGGGGACAGGCCACAACCTATGGCTACACCTTC
abundance: -; j_gene: TRBJ2-3; d_gene: TRBD2; v_gene: TRBV6-6; CDR3aa: CASSLYTSGDTDTQYF; CDR3nt: TGTGCCAGCAGTTTGTATACTAGCGGAGACACAGATACGCAGTATTTT
abundance: -; j_gene: TRBJ2-5; d_gene: -; v_gene: TRBV12-3/TRBV12-4; CDR3aa: CASSLTYQETQYF; CDR3nt: TGTGCCAGCAGTTTAACATACCAAGAGACCCAGTACTTC
abundance: -; j_gene: TRBJ1-2; d_gene: -; v_gene: TRBV13; CDR3aa: CASSLGTEIPYGYTF; CDR3nt: TGTGCCAGCAGCTTAGGCACAGAGATTCCCTATGGCTACACCTTC
abundance: -; j_gene: TRBJ2-7; d_gene: -; v_gene: TRBV12-3/TRBV12-4; CDR3aa: CASSLQGYEQYF; CDR3nt: TGTGCCAGCAGTTTACAGGGCTACGAGCAGTACTTC
abundance: -; j_gene: TRBJ1-1; d_gene: -; v_gene: TRBV11-2; CDR3aa: CASTLGHLNTEAFF; CDR3nt: TGTGCCAGCACCCTGGGGCACTTGAACACTGAAGCTTTCTTT
abundance: -; j_gene: TRBJ1-1; d_gene: -; v_gene: TRBV5-1; CDR3aa: CASTLDRNTEAFF; CDR3nt: TGCGCCAGCACCTTGGACAGGAACACTGAAGCTTTCTTT
abundance: -; j_gene: TRBJ1-1; d_gene: TRBD1; v_gene: TRBV29-1; CDR3aa: CSVAGDSRRQGSPEAFF; CDR3nt: TGCAGCGTCGCCGGGGACAGCCGCCGCCAAGGTTCCCCGGAAGCTTTCTTT
abundance: -; j_gene: TRBJ2-3; d_gene: TRBD2; v_gene: TRBV30; CDR3aa: CAQGGLAGVWTQYF; CDR3nt: TGTGCCCAGGGGGGGCTAGCGGGAGTATGGACGCAGTATTTT
abundance: -; j_gene: TRBJ2-1; d_gene: TRBD2; v_gene: TRBV18; CDR3aa: CASSPGSGESSYNEQFF; CDR3nt: TGTGCCAGCTCACCGGGTAGCGGGGAAAGCTCCTACAATGAGCAGTTCTTC
abundance: -; j_gene: TRBJ1-4; d_gene: -; v_gene: TRBV5-8; CDR3aa: CASSLVVRKNEKLFF; CDR3nt: TGTGCCAGCAGCTTAGTGGTCAGAAAAAATGAAAAACTGTTTTTT
abundance: -; j_gene: TRBJ1-2; d_gene: -; v_gene: TRBV4-3; CDR3aa: CASSQRTSGQNGYTF; CDR3nt: TGCGCCAGCAGCCAAAGGACGTCCGGACAGAATGGCTACACCTTC
abundance: -; j_gene: TRBJ2-1; d_gene: TRBD2; v_gene: TRBV7-3; CDR3aa: CASSPGLAGGQVDEQFF; CDR3nt: TGTGCCAGCAGCCCCGGACTAGCGGGGGGGCAGGTGGATGAGCAGTTCTTC
abundance: -; j_gene: TRBJ1-5; d_gene: TRBD1; v_gene: TRBV30; CDR3aa: CAWSRDSWDGQPQHF; CDR3nt: TGTGCCTGGAGTAGGGACAGTTGGGACGGTCAGCCCCAGCATTTT
abundance: -; j_gene: TRBJ2-7; d_gene: TRBD1; v_gene: TRBV4-3; CDR3aa: CASSQDVGTGGYEQYF; CDR3nt: TGCGCCAGCAGCCAAGATGTGGGGACAGGGGGCTACGAGCAGTACTTC
abundance: -; j_gene: TRBJ2-7; d_gene: TRBD1; v_gene: TRBV5-1; CDR3aa: CASSFRDRGREQYF; CDR3nt: TGCGCCAGCAGCTTCCGGGACAGGGGTCGCGAGCAGTACTTC
abundance: -; j_gene: TRBJ1-4; d_gene: -; v_gene: TRBV6-2/TRBV6-3; CDR3aa: CASSLRGNEKLFF; CDR3nt: TGTGCCAGCAGTTTAAGGGGAAATGAAAAACTGTTTTTT
abundance: -; j_gene: TRBJ2-1; d_gene: TRBD2; v_gene: TRBV28; CDR3aa: CASRPPGTSAYNEQFF; CDR3nt: TGTGCCAGCAGGCCACCCGGGACTAGCGCCTACAATGAGCAGTTCTTC
abundance: once; j_gene: TRBJ2-1; d_gene: -; v_gene: TRBV19; CDR3aa: CASSIGVGSPYNEQFF; CDR3nt: TGTGCCAGTAGTATAGGTGTCGGGAGCCCCTACAATGAGCAGTTCTTC
abundance: -; j_gene: TRBJ1-2; d_gene: TRBD1; v_gene: TRBV19; CDR3aa: CASSPGQGTNYGYTF; CDR3nt: TGTGCCAGTAGTCCCGGACAGGGAACCAACTATGGCTACACCTTC
abundance: -; j_gene: TRBJ1-1; d_gene: -; v_gene: TRBV25-1; CDR3aa: CASSLQGYTEAFF; CDR3nt: TGTGCCAGCAGTCTACAGGGTTACACTGAAGCTTTCTTT
abundance: -; j_gene: TRBJ1-1; d_gene: -; v_gene: TRBV19; CDR3aa: CASIGGRANTEAFF; CDR3nt: TGTGCCAGTATAGGGGGTCGAGCGAACACTGAAGCTTTCTTT
abundance: once; j_gene: TRBJ1-2; d_gene: TRBD1; v_gene: TRBV28; CDR3aa: CASSLLRGHYTF; CDR3nt: TGTGCCAGCAGTTTACTAAGGGGGCACTACACCTTC
abundance: once; j_gene: TRBJ2-7; d_gene: TRBD2; v_gene: TRBV6-1; CDR3aa: CASSESSRAGGSYEQYF; CDR3nt: TGTGCCAGCAGTGAAAGTTCTCGGGCGGGAGGCTCCTACGAGCAGTACTTC
abundance: -; j_gene: TRBJ1-3; d_gene: -; v_gene: TRBV6-6; CDR3aa: CASRGPGNTIYF; CDR3nt: TGTGCCAGCAGGGGGCCTGGAAACACCATATATTTT
abundance: few; j_gene: TRBJ2-1; d_gene: -; v_gene: TRBV19; CDR3aa: CASSPLPYNEQFF; CDR3nt: TGTGCCAGTAGTCCTCTCCCCTACAATGAGCAGTTCTTC
abundance: -; j_gene: TRBJ2-1; d_gene: TRBD2; v_gene: TRBV19; CDR3aa: CASRPGTSGSNEQFF; CDR3nt: TGTGCCAGTAGACCTGGGACTAGCGGGAGTAATGAGCAGTTCTTC
abundance: -; j_gene: TRBJ2-1; d_gene: TRBD1; v_gene: TRBV15; CDR3aa: CATSTDRGSYNEQFF; CDR3nt: TGTGCCACCAGCACAGACAGGGGGTCGTACAATGAGCAGTTCTTC
abundance: -; j_gene: TRBJ2-7; d_gene: TRBD1; v_gene: TRBV10-3; CDR3aa: CAISEREDRGSGQYF; CDR3nt: TGTGCCATCAGTGAGCGGGAAGACAGGGGCAGCGGGCAGTACTTC
abundance: few; j_gene: TRBJ2-2; d_gene: -; v_gene: TRBV11-3; CDR3aa: CASSPRGNTGELFF; CDR3nt: TGTGCCAGCAGCCCCAGGGGGAACACCGGGGAGCTGTTTTTT
abundance: -; j_gene: TRBJ2-7; d_gene: -; v_gene: TRBV29-1; CDR3aa: CSVEKGYEQYF; CDR3nt: TGCAGCGTTGAAAAGGGGTACGAGCAGTACTTC
abundance: -; j_gene: TRBJ1-5; d_gene: -; v_gene: TRBV3-1/TRBV3-2; CDR3aa: CASSLVQDNQPQHF; CDR3nt: TGTGCCAGCAGCCTGGTCCAGGACAATCAGCCCCAGCATTTT
abundance: -; j_gene: TRBJ2-7; d_gene: -; v_gene: TRBV5-4; CDR3aa: CASTPGGTVWYF; CDR3nt: TGTGCCAGCACCCCAGGGGGGACAGTTTGGTACTTC
abundance: -; j_gene: TRBJ2-5; d_gene: TRBD1; v_gene: TRBV7-8; CDR3aa: CASSSDRGETQYF; CDR3nt: TGTGCCAGCAGCTCAGACAGGGGAGAGACCCAGTACTTC
abundance: few; j_gene: TRBJ2-1; d_gene: TRBD1; v_gene: TRBV7-3; CDR3aa: CASSLGRTGLYNEQFF; CDR3nt: TGTGCCAGCAGCTTAGGTAGGACAGGGCTATACAATGAGCAGTTCTTC
abundance: -; j_gene: TRBJ1-2; d_gene: -; v_gene: TRBV6-5; CDR3aa: CASSPTRQRYGYTF; CDR3nt: TGTGCCAGCAGTCCAACTCGGCAGCGATATGGCTACACCTTC
abundance: -; j_gene: TRBJ2-7; d_gene: TRBD2; v_gene: TRBV10-3; CDR3aa: CAISEGGDSSYEQYF; CDR3nt: TGTGCCATCAGTGAGGGGGGGGATAGCTCCTACGAGCAGTACTTC
abundance: -; j_gene: TRBJ1-5; d_gene: -; v_gene: TRBV9; CDR3aa: CASSEGGSQPQHF; CDR3nt: TGTGCCAGCAGCGAAGGAGGTTCACAGCCCCAGCATTTT
abundance: -; j_gene: TRBJ2-5; d_gene: TRBD1; v_gene: TRBV5-5; CDR3aa: CASSWTGAETQYF; CDR3nt: TGTGCCAGCAGCTGGACAGGAGCAGAGACCCAGTACTTC
abundance: once; j_gene: TRBJ1-2; d_gene: -; v_gene: TRBV29-1; CDR3aa: CSVGGQSNYGYTF; CDR3nt: TGCAGCGTTGGAGGACAGTCTAACTATGGCTACACCTTC
abundance: -; j_gene: TRBJ2-3; d_gene: -; v_gene: TRBV2; CDR3aa: CASAGVLDTDTQYF; CDR3nt: TGTGCCAGCGCCGGGGTCCTTGACACAGATACGCAGTATTTT
abundance: -; j_gene: TRBJ2-7; d_gene: -; v_gene: TRBV5-4; CDR3aa: CASSTGQIYEQYF; CDR3nt: TGTGCCAGCAGCACCGGACAGATCTACGAGCAGTACTTC
abundance: -; j_gene: TRBJ2-4; d_gene: -; v_gene: TRBV4-3; CDR3aa: CASSQDGVALAKNIQYF; CDR3nt: TGCGCCAGCAGCCAAGACGGGGTAGCACTAGCCAAAAACATTCAGTACTTC
abundance: -; j_gene: TRBJ1-2; d_gene: -; v_gene: TRBV5-6; CDR3aa: CASSLPHSYGYTF; CDR3nt: TGTGCCAGCAGCTTACCACACAGCTATGGCTACACCTTC
abundance: -; j_gene: TRBJ2-3; d_gene: TRBD1; v_gene: TRBV6-5; CDR3aa: CASRGTGGVADTQYF; CDR3nt: TGTGCCAGCAGGGGGACAGGGGGAGTCGCAGATACGCAGTATTTT
abundance: -; j_gene: TRBJ2-3; d_gene: TRBD1; v_gene: TRBV19; CDR3aa: CASSIWTGGTDTQYF; CDR3nt: TGTGCCAGTAGTATCTGGACAGGGGGCACAGATACGCAGTATTTT
abundance: -; j_gene: TRBJ2-1; d_gene: TRBD2; v_gene: TRBV7-2; CDR3aa: CASRGDYSYNEQFF; CDR3nt: TGTGCCAGCAGGGGGGACTACTCCTACAATGAGCAGTTCTTC
abundance: -; j_gene: TRBJ2-5; d_gene: TRBD1; v_gene: TRBV19; CDR3aa: CASRREGIGQGILETQYF; CDR3nt: TGTGCCAGTCGGAGGGAGGGGATCGGACAGGGGATCTTAGAGACCCAGTACTTC
abundance: -; j_gene: TRBJ1-1; d_gene: -; v_gene: TRBV6-6; CDR3aa: CASSYSVQLNTEAFF; CDR3nt: TGTGCCAGCAGTTACTCGGTGCAGTTGAACACTGAAGCTTTCTTT